The TCR beta chain described here comes from a study of preoperative IRX-2 immunotherapy in early breast cancer. Treatment denoted: preoperative locoregional IRX-2 cytokine immunotherapy. CDR1 SEHNR and CDR2 FQNEAQ come from the germline V gene (reference sequence). This CDR3 spans 13 amino acids. V lost 3 bases and J 5 bases, leaving 7 bases between the germline ends. Method: immunoSEQ multiplex PCR; TCRdb's copy keeps in-frame clones and lacks some. This table holds roughly 26,000 clones, 70% to 90% found once. The J gene is TRBJ1-4, the V gene TRBV7-9, with no clear D. The TCR was taken from a human donor with breast cancer. The material sequenced was tumor tissue, taken after IRX-2 immunotherapy. CDR3 bases: TGTGCCAGCAGCTTGAGTCGAAATGAAAAACTGTTTTTT. Translating gives CASSLSRNEKLFF. Using reference TRBV7-9 and TRBJ1-4 for the parts outside the CDR3, the full variable domain is DTGVSQNPRHKITKRGQNVTFRCDPISEHNRLYWYRQTLGQGPEFLTYFQNEAQLEKSRLLSDRFSAERPKGSFSTLEIQRTEQGDSAMYLCASSLSRNEKLFFGSGTQLSVL.